This TCR beta chain was recorded in a study of identical twins. Study-level points and caveats: Weaker excess twin sharing was observed in beta out-of-frame sequences.

The CDR3 totals 15 residues. The germline gives CDR1 WSHSY, CDR2 SAAADI. The V and J ends lost 6 bases and 2 bases respectively, with 14 bases between them. In this sample, this clonotype turned up a few times. The antigen is undetermined. A universal primer site was incorporated via template switching, and the cDNA contained unique molecular identifiers. TCRdb analysed the 5' RACE reads with MiXCR anew, one entry per CDR3 protein. The table includes about 530,000 distinct CDR3 sequences, 12% to 15% detected once. The same data also went into a second study, on yellow fever vaccine responses in identical twins.

The chain employs TRBV10-2 and TRBJ2-1; D ambiguous. Sample: CD4+ T cells sorted from blood. The clonotype comes from a woman between 18 and 29 years old in good health. The CDR3 nucleotides are TGCGCCAGCAGCCGGGCGGTTATAGCCTACAATGAGCAGTTCTTC. As protein: CASSRAVIAYNEQFF.